These 2 T cell receptor beta chains originate from one sample sequenced in a study of T cells in Graves' hyperthyroidism and ophthalmopathy. RNA transcripts gave rise to amplified TCR beta CDR3 regions. The HTBI set primed first-round TCR CDR3 RT-PCR. Each CDR3 protein gets one entry after TCRdb re-called the multiplex PCR reads with MiXCR. The sample shows about 840,000 distinct CDR3 sequences, around 38% of them seen only once. Sequencing input: blood. The receptors here all came from a man aged 18 to 30 with Graves' hyperthyroidism.

This clonotype came up many times. This chain connects TRBV11-2 to TRBJ2-6; the D gene is possibly TRBD1 (5 bases). The ends were cut back, 1 base at V and 0 bases at J, with 10 bases in the middle. This CDR3 is built from 17 residues. The germline V gene encodes CDR1 SGHAT and CDR2 FQNNGV. CDR3 DNA: TGTGCCAGCAGCTTAGGCCAGGGTAACTCTGGGGCCAACGTCCTGACTTTC. It translates to CASSLGQGNSGANVLTF. The full variable domain, in which reference TRBV11-2 and TRBJ2-6 provide the parts outside the CDR3, is EAGVAQSPRYKIIEKRQSVAFWCNPISGHATLYWYQQILGQGPKLLIQFQNNGVVDDSQLPKDRFSAERLKGVDSTLKIQPAKLEDSAVYLCASSLGQGNSGANVLTFGAGSRLTVL.

The chain couples TRBV9 to TRBJ2-6; D is unclear. The V end lost 5 bases, the J end lost 2 bases, and 11 bases lay between the germline ends. Germline V lookup: CDR1 SGDLS, CDR2 YYNGEE. This CDR3 spans 15 amino acids. The CDR3 DNA reads as TGTGCCAGCAGTTTCCCTAATCCTGGGGCCAACGTCCTGACTTTC. Its protein is CASSFPNPGANVLTF.